This TCR beta chain was identified during a study of blood T cells in healthy people across ages. This clonotype was recorded a few times. V dropped 4 bases and J dropped 4; count of bases not matched to a gene: 12. Per germline, CDR1 MGHRA and CDR2 YSYEKL. The CDR3 has 17 residues. Alongside a J-beta primer mix, a sample-barcoded 5' primer served in a second PCR lasting roughly 6 to 11 cycles. MiXCR, applied by TCRdb to the 5' RACE reads, yields one record per CDR3 protein. Among 650,000 to 950,000 distinct CDR3 sequences listed, approximately 48% were seen once. Sequencing was carried out using blood. The chain employs TRBV4-1 and TRBJ1-1, with 10 bases matching TRBD1. This clonotype was sampled from a man aged 55 to 70 in good health. As DNA, the CDR3 is TGCGCCAGCAGCCGCATACTGACAGGGGGCGACGGCACTGAAGCTTTCTTT. Amino acids: CASSRILTGGDGTEAFF.